This T cell receptor (beta chain) was identified during a study of beta chain features in type 1 diabetes. Looked up from germline, CDR1 is SGHTA and CDR2 is FQGNSA. Trimming shortened V by 1 base and J by 4 bases, and 10 bases separated the two germline ends. This CDR3 spans 15 amino acids. Blood was collected once per donor into heparin, averaging approximately 110 mL. Reverse transcription of all isolated RNA meant that expressed TCRB transcripts were sequenced. TCRdb keeps only in-frame clones here, not all; method: immunoSEQ multiplex PCR. The repertoire holds just under 150,000 clones, with about 9.4% as singletons.

The sequence came from a man younger than 30 in good health. The sequenced sample consisted of naive CD4+ T cells from blood. This chain links TRBV7-2 with TRBJ2-2, with a weak D call TRBD1 (6 bases). CDR3 region: CASSLDRAGTGELFF. CDR3 nucleotides: TGTGCCAGCAGCTTAGACAGGGCGGGCACCGGGGAGCTGTTTTTT.